One and the same sample provided the 17 T cell receptor beta chains below, sequenced in a study of T cell repertoires in cytomegalovirus infection. In TCRdb, the reads were re-called with MiXCR into one record per CDR3 protein. The table lists about 890,000 distinct CDR3 sequences, approximately 30% of them singletons. These TCRs' antigens remain unknown. The source was cultured CD8+ T cells from PBMCs, collected from culture after CMV antigen stimulation. The origin of the receptors is a human donor in good health (CMV status not recorded). Some clones in this sample may be carry-over from other donors' samples.

The rearrangement joins TRBV12-3 or TRBV12-4 to TRBJ1-2; the D is unclear. Trimming shortened V by 3 bases and J by 8 bases, and 16 bases separated the two germline ends. This CDR3 has 14 residues. The CDR3 reads CASSLFSSAYGYTF. CDR3 DNA sequence: TGTGCCAGCAGTTTGTTTTCGTCTGCATACGGCTACACCTTC.

This clonotype was recorded many times. The gene calls are TRBV7-2 and TRBJ2-3, with TRBD2 matching 9 bases. V shed 5 bases and J 7 bases; nucleotides not matched to a gene: 10. The V gene's germline CDR1 is SGHTA and CDR2 FQGNSA. The CDR3 extends over 15 amino acids. In nucleotides, the CDR3 is TGTGCCAGCAGCGCTGCGGGGGGGGCCGGGTATACGCAGTATTTT. It encodes CASSAAGGAGYTQYF.

This clonotype was observed a single time. The gene calls are TRBV7-9 and TRBJ2-1, with D possibly matching TRBD2 (6 bases). CDR3 length: 16 amino acids. V dropped 10 bases and J dropped 4 bases, with 23 bases sitting between them. Germline CDR1 is SEHNR and CDR2 is FQNEAQ (reference sequence). CDR3 in DNA: TGTGCCATCTCCCAAGTGCCAGCGGGCGCGTACAATGAGCAGTTCTTC. Amino acid sequence: CAISQVPAGAYNEQFF.

V usage is TRBV7-4 and J usage is TRBJ2-5; the match to TRBD2 covers 12 bases. CDR3 length equals 19 residues. J was trimmed by 1 base and V by 4 bases; bases with no gene match: 13. CDR1 and CDR2 from the germline V gene are SGHVT and SQSDAQ. The CDR3 loop is CASSSRLAGDQGPQETQYF. Here the CDR3 DNA reads TGTGCCAGCAGCTCGAGACTAGCGGGGGACCAAGGGCCCCAAGAGACCCAGTACTTC.

The rearrangement uses TRBV6-2 or TRBV6-3 and TRBJ2-7, with 9 positions matching TRBD1. V lost 0 bases, J lost 4 bases, and 10 bases stayed unmatched. Germline CDR1 is MNHEY and CDR2 is SVGEGT. The CDR3 totals 17 residues. The CDR3 DNA reads TGTGCCAGCAGTTACTCGAAAGTTACAGGGGGCCCATACGAGCAGTACGTC. It specifies CASSYSKVTGGPYEQYV.

This rearrangement joins TRBV7-6 to TRBJ1-6; 8 bases map to TRBD1. V was clipped by 6 bases and J by 10 bases; unmatched bases: 8. This CDR3 is built from 14 residues. Germline V gives CDR1 SGHVS, CDR2 FNYEAQ. The DNA for the CDR3 is TGTGCCAGCAGATTGCAGGGGGCTGAGTCACCCCTCCACTTT. It yields the protein CASRLQGAESPLHF.

Ten or more counts support this clonotype. The chain has TRBV5-4 and TRBJ2-3; perhaps TRBD2 as D (5 bases). Germline V lookup: CDR1 SGHNT, CDR2 YYREEE (reference sequence). The CDR3 runs to 14 residues. Trimming pared 3 bases from V and 2 bases from J, leaving 10 bases between. The CDR3: CASSSTTVTDTQYF. CDR3 in DNA: TGTGCCAGCAGCTCGACTACAGTCACAGATACGCAGTATTTT.

This clonotype has only a few counts. The chain combines TRBV19 with TRBJ2-3; D tentatively reads TRBD1 or TRBD2 (5 bases each). This CDR3 contains 15 residues. CDR1 and CDR2 (germline): LNHDA, SQIVND (reference sequence). The V end was cut by 3 bases, the J end by 1 base, with 11 bases between. The DNA for the CDR3 is TGTGCCAGTAGTATCCTGGGGGTAGGCACAGATACGCAGTATTTT. Translated, it gives CASSILGVGTDTQYF.

This chain links TRBV4-1 with TRBJ2-3; D possibly corresponds to TRBD2 (6 bases). Trimming removed 5 bases from V and 1 base from J, with 16 bases in between. This CDR3 has 16 residues. The germline gives CDR1 MGHRA, CDR2 YSYEKL. The CDR3 spells CASSYVRDSGTDTQYF. The CDR3, as DNA: TGCGCCAGCAGCTACGTTAGGGACTCAGGCACAGATACGCAGTATTTT.

This chain connects TRBV2 to TRBJ1-6; no firm D call. V gave up 8 bases and J gave up 2 bases, with 10 bases separating them. This CDR3 is built from 14 residues. CDR1 and CDR2 (germline): SNHLY, FYNNEI. Here the CDR3 DNA reads TGTGCCAGCGTCGAGAAGACCTATAATTCACCCCTCCACTTT. This sequence encodes CASVEKTYNSPLHF. Looking up the rest from reference TRBV2 and TRBJ1-6 gives the full variable domain: EPEVTQTPSHQVTQMGQEVILRCVPISNHLYFYWYRQILGQKVEFLVSFYNNEISEKSEIFDDQFSVERPDGSNFTLKIRSTKLEDSAMYFCASVEKTYNSPLHFGNGTRLTVT.

This clonotype has only one observation. Germline and junction disagree at one end, which may indicate a read error. The chain carries TRBV4-1 and TRBJ2-1; D might be TRBD2 (6 bases). Germline-derived CDR1 and CDR2 are MGHRA and YSYEKL. The CDR3 is made up of 15 amino acids. CDR3 protein: CASSIVADSHNEQFF. DNA for the CDR3: TGCGCCAGCAGCATTGTAGCGGACTCCCACAATGAGCAGTTCTTC.

The gene calls are TRBV7-6 and TRBJ1-3, with 10 bases lining up with TRBD1. This CDR3 spans 17 amino acids. Losses at the gene ends were 2 bases for V and 5 bases for J; bases not matched to a gene: 9. Per the germline V gene, CDR1 is SGHVS and CDR2 is FNYEAQ. In nucleotides, the CDR3 is TGTGCCAGCAGCTTAATCTGGGGGACAGGGGAAAGAAACACCATATATTTT. It specifies CASSLIWGTGERNTIYF.

CDR3 sequence reads: CASSPGSWDDYGYTF. The CDR3 DNA reads TGTGCCAGCAGCCCCGGGTCATGGGATGACTATGGCTACACCTTC. The gene calls are TRBV12-3 or TRBV12-4 and TRBJ1-2; no reliable D call. Trimming took off 6 bases at V and 3 bases at J, with 17 bases between the two ends. The CDR3 spans 15 residues.

The J gene is TRBJ2-1, the V gene TRBV7-2; 11 positions agree with TRBD2. Germline V gene lookup returns CDR1 SGHTA and CDR2 FQGNSA. The CDR3 is 15 amino acids. Unmatched junction bases numbered 7, after V lost 4 bases and J lost 8 bases. CDR3 loop: CASSSVAGGKDEQFF. The CDR3 nucleotides are TGTGCCAGCAGCTCCGTAGCGGGGGGGAAGGATGAGCAGTTCTTC. Variable domain in full (rest from reference TRBV7-2 and TRBJ2-1): GAGVSQSPSNKVTEKGKDVELRCDPISGHTALYWYRQSLGQGLEFLIYFQGNSAPDKSGLPSDRFSAERTGGSVSTLTIQRTQQEDSAVYLCASSSVAGGKDEQFFGPGTRLTVL.

There are a few counts of this clonotype. The chain is built from TRBV14 and TRBJ2-7; D remains ambiguous. The CDR3 is 13 amino acids. Germline loops: CDR1 SGHDN, CDR2 FVKESK. V dropped 4 bases and J dropped 2 bases, with 9 bases sitting between them. The CDR3 nucleotides are TGTGCCAGCAGCCTAGGTGTACCCTACGAGCAGTACTTC. Residues: CASSLGVPYEQYF. Using reference TRBV14 and TRBJ2-7 for the parts outside the CDR3, the full variable domain is EAGVTQFPSHSVIEKGQTVTLRCDPISGHDNLYWYRRVMGKEIKFLLHFVKESKQDESGMPNNRFLAERTGGTYSTLKVQPAELEDSGVYFCASSLGVPYEQYFGPGTRLTVT.

The gene calls are TRBV10-1 and TRBJ2-7, with 9 bases fitting TRBD1. V lost 7 bases, J lost 6 bases, and 7 bases stayed unmatched. The CDR3 is made up of 13 amino acids. Germline lookup yields CDR1 WNHNN and CDR2 SYGVQD (reference sequence). Written as DNA, the CDR3 is TGCGCCAGCAACACCGGGACAGGGTTCGAGCAGTACTTC. Amino acid sequence: CASNTGTGFEQYF.

This clonotype was seen at least ten times. CDR3 sequence reads: CASSPRGRPTEAFF. Here the CDR3 DNA reads TGTGCCAGCAGCCCCAGGGGGCGGCCCACTGAAGCTTTCTTT. The chain couples TRBV7-8 to TRBJ1-1, with 8 bases that match TRBD1. The V gene's germline CDR1 is SGHVS and CDR2 FQNEAQ. The CDR3 sequence is 14 residues long. Losses at the gene ends were 5 bases for V and 4 bases for J; bases not matched to a gene: 6.